This entry lists 17 T cell receptor beta chains sequenced from one sample in a study of response to subunit inactivated influenza vaccine. TCRdb reprocessed the RT-PCR reads via MiXCR and lists one record per CDR3 protein. The sample consists of about 520,000 distinct CDR3 sequences, 25% of them appearing once. This specimen was CD4+ T cells sorted from PBMCs, taken more than 4 days after vaccination. All receptors come from a man in his fifties who received an inactivated influenza vaccine.

Worth noting for this clonotype: One junction end does not reproduce the germline sequence, and a read error may be involved. The chain uses TRBV5-1 and TRBJ2-1; D is perhaps TRBD1 or TRBD2 (6 bases each). Germline CDR1 reads SGHRS; CDR2 reads YFSETQ. The CDR3 has 17 residues. The CDR3 loop is CASSLAGLRDTYSEQFF. The CDR3 nucleotides read TGCGCCAGCAGCTTGGCGGGACTCCGGGACACTTACAGTGAGCAGTTCTTC.

The chain has TRBV20-1 and TRBJ1-4; TRBD1 matches at 7 bases. V lost 7 bases to trimming and J lost 7 bases; unmatched junction nucleotides: 6. The germline V gene has CDR1 DFQATT and CDR2 SNEGSKA (reference sequence). The CDR3 extends over 12 amino acids. This CDR3 reads CSVSRQGEKLFF. The CDR3 region has the DNA TGCAGTGTTAGTCGACAGGGTGAAAAACTGTTTTTT.

This clonotype was seen a handful of times. V usage is TRBV5-1 and J usage is TRBJ2-2; TRBD1 agrees at 7 bases. Losses at the gene ends were 4 bases for V and 2 bases for J; bases not matched to a gene: 8. This CDR3 contains 16 residues. Looked up from germline, CDR1 is SGHRS and CDR2 is YFSETQ. CDR3 nucleotides: TGCGCCAGCAGCAAACAGGGGTCGCCCAACACCGGGGAGCTGTTTTTT. This translates into CASSKQGSPNTGELFF.

The chain is built from TRBV11-2 and TRBJ2-6; D is unresolved. Per germline, CDR1 SGHAT and CDR2 FQNNGV. CDR3 length: 16 residues. The ends were cut back, 5 bases at V and 1 base at J, with 12 bases in the middle. The CDR3 here is CASSLPARSGANVLTF. As DNA, the CDR3 is TGTGCCAGCAGCCTACCGGCCAGGTCTGGGGCCAACGTCCTGACTTTC. Combining the CDR3 with reference TRBV11-2 and TRBJ2-6 gives the whole variable domain EAGVAQSPRYKIIEKRQSVAFWCNPISGHATLYWYQQILGQGPKLLIQFQNNGVVDDSQLPKDRFSAERLKGVDSTLKIQPAKLEDSAVYLCASSLPARSGANVLTFGAGSRLTVL.

This clonotype was recorded a few times. The J gene is TRBJ2-1, the V gene TRBV24-1; TRBD1 agrees at 8 bases. The CDR3 is 15 residues long. Germline V lookup: CDR1 KGHDR, CDR2 SFDVKD. V shed 2 bases, J shed 6 bases, and the junction held 5 bases outside the gene matches. The chain's CDR3 is CATSDSDRVGNEQFF. For the CDR3, the DNA is TGTGCCACCAGTGATTCGGACAGGGTCGGCAATGAGCAGTTCTTC.

This clonotype has more than one count but fewer than ten. The chain carries TRBV7-9 and TRBJ2-1, with TRBD2 identical over 8 bases. Germline V lookup: CDR1 SEHNR, CDR2 FQNEAQ (reference sequence). The CDR3 extends over 16 amino acids. V shed 1 base and J 2 bases; nucleotides not matched to a gene: 4. CDR3: CASSLGLASTYNEQFF. The CDR3 DNA follows: TGTGCCAGCAGCTTAGGACTAGCGAGTACCTACAATGAGCAGTTCTTC.

This clonotype appeared a few times. The chain joins TRBV29-1 to TRBJ1-1, with a weak D call TRBD1 (5 bases). Trimming took 4 bases from V and 2 from J, leaving 11 bases between them. CDR3 size: 13 residues. Per the germline V gene, CDR1 is SQVTM and CDR2 is ANQGSEA. The CDR3 DNA sequence: TGCAGCGTTGCTCGGCAGGGTAACACTGAAGCTTTCTTT. Its protein product is CSVARQGNTEAFF.

The chain uses TRBV4-1 and TRBJ1-6; TRBD1 is a possible D gene (5 bases). V was cut by 1 base and J by 7 bases, with 14 bases left in between. Germline-derived CDR1 and CDR2 are MGHRA and YSYEKL. The CDR3 runs 16 residues. The CDR3, as DNA: TGCGCCAGCAGCCAAGTTAGCGGGACGGTAAATTCACCCCTCCACTTT. Its protein product is CASSQVSGTVNSPLHF.

The chain joins TRBV20-1 to TRBJ2-2; 7 positions agree with TRBD1. J was trimmed by 7 bases and V by 5 bases; bases with no gene match: 7. The CDR3 consists of 13 residues. Germline loops: CDR1 DFQATT, CDR2 SNEGSKA (reference sequence). CDR3 sequence: CSAERGRIGELFF. DNA for the CDR3: TGCAGTGCTGAGAGGGGGCGGATCGGGGAGCTGTTTTTT.

This chain joins TRBV6-2 or TRBV6-3 and TRBJ2-1, with 10 bases identical to TRBD2. Unmatched junction bases numbered 2, after V lost 6 bases and J lost 3 bases. The CDR3 runs 14 residues. Germline V lookup: CDR1 MNHEY, CDR2 SVGEGT. The CDR3 is CASRRLAGYNEQFF. Here the CDR3 DNA reads TGTGCCAGCAGGCGACTAGCGGGCTACAATGAGCAGTTCTTC.

The chain combines TRBV4-3 with TRBJ2-2; 11 bases fit TRBD1. This CDR3 has 15 amino acids. With V trimmed by 4 bases and J by 7 bases, 5 bases remained unmatched. Germline assignment: CDR1 LGHNA and CDR2 YSLEER. Here the CDR3 DNA reads TGCGCCAGCAGCCCCGGACAGGGGGCGGTCGGGGAGCTGTTTTTT. Translation: CASSPGQGAVGELFF.

The chain recombines TRBV20-1 with TRBJ2-7, with 13 bases lining up with TRBD2. The V gene's germline CDR1 is DFQATT and CDR2 SNEGSKA (reference sequence). CDR3 length: 15 residues. Trimming took 3 bases from V and 2 from J; bases not matched to a gene: 4. CDR3 region: CSASLGLAGPYEQYF. The DNA for the CDR3 is TGCAGTGCTAGCCTGGGACTAGCGGGACCCTACGAGCAGTACTTC.

This clonotype was seen at least ten times. This sequence joins TRBV30 and TRBJ2-7, with 10 bases aligning to TRBD2. The CDR3 covers 15 residues. Germline V gene lookup returns CDR1 GTSNPN and CDR2 SVGIG (reference sequence). The J segment lost 0 bases and the V segment lost 4 bases, leaving 6 bases of the junction unmatched. CDR3 region: CAWISASGSSYEQYF. The CDR3 DNA reads as TGTGCCTGGATCTCGGCTAGCGGGAGCTCCTACGAGCAGTACTTC.

The gene calls are TRBV5-1 and TRBJ1-1; D ambiguous. Trimming shortened V by 5 bases and J by 1 base, and 9 bases separated the two germline ends. Germline V CDR1 and CDR2: SGHRS, YFSETQ. The CDR3 extends over 13 amino acids. CDR3 residues: CASSGQKNTEAFF. The DNA of the CDR3 is TGCGCCAGCAGTGGCCAGAAGAACACTGAAGCTTTCTTT.

This clonotype was seen a few times. The chain carries TRBV4-3 and TRBJ1-6; D remains unclear. CDR3 size: 13 residues. The germline V gene has CDR1 LGHNA and CDR2 YSLEER. Trimming took 3 bases from V and 10 from J, leaving 10 bases between them. CDR3 amino acids: CASSQGTQSPLHF. The DNA for the CDR3 is TGCGCCAGCAGCCAGGGTACACAGTCACCCCTCCACTTT.

The gene calls are TRBV5-1 and TRBJ2-1, with 11 nucleotides matching TRBD2. The CDR3 spans 18 residues. With 3 bases clipped from V and 0 bases from J, the junction kept 8 bases outside the gene matches. Germline CDR1 SGHRS, CDR2 YFSETQ. Here the CDR3 DNA reads TGCGCCAGCAGCTACGGACTAGCGGGCCACAGCTCCTACAATGAGCAGTTCTTC. Protein sequence: CASSYGLAGHSSYNEQFF. Drawing the rest from reference TRBV5-1 and TRBJ2-1, the complete variable domain is KAGVTQTPRYLIKTRGQQVTLSCSPISGHRSVSWYQQTPGQGLQFLFEYFSETQRNKGNFPGRFSGRQFSNSRSEMNVSTLELGDSALYLCASSYGLAGHSSYNEQFFGPGTRLTVL.

The rearrangement links TRBV20-1 to TRBJ2-3; D is undetermined. The CDR3 totals 12 residues. Germline assignment: CDR1 DFQATT and CDR2 SNEGSKA (reference sequence). The ends were cut back, 4 bases at V and 5 bases at J, with 10 bases in the middle. CDR3 in DNA: TGCAGTGCTATTTGGAAGATAGATACGCAGTATTTT. Translated: CSAIWKIDTQYF.